This paragraph reports one TCR beta chain. The antigen is undetermined. The sample comes from a study of T cell responses to AZD1222 COVID-19 vaccine. Study summary: Investigators merged groups given second doses at roughly 4 or roughly 12 weeks.

Using immunoSEQ multiplex PCR, the repertoire was profiled, and TCRdb retains in-frame clones only, with some absent. There are over 75,000 clones in the sample; around 87% occur only once, and about 31% lies in the top ten. Germline CDR1 is LNHDA and CDR2 is SQIVND (reference sequence). Deletions cut 5 bases from V and 0 bases from J, with 8 bases between. CDR3 size: 13 residues. General study findings and limits: In a largely white British group with more females than males, clonal diversity was possibly underestimated. Nearly half of unique spike-specific TCRs reportedly avoided B.1.351 and B.1.1.7 mutated regions. Spike-specific TCRs gained breadth and depth after people received two AZD1222 doses.

The sample consisted of peripheral blood, taken on day 0 of AZD1222 vaccination. The rearrangement joins TRBV19 to TRBJ2-7, with unresolved D. The receptor comes from an adult in good health. The CDR3 protein is CASSRQSSYEQYF. In DNA, the CDR3 is TGTGCCAGTAGTCGGCAGAGCTCCTACGAGCAGTACTTC.